The clone carrying this TCR beta chain has more than one count but fewer than ten. The sample comes from a study of blood T cell repertoires in COVID-19. Across the study: Sites across the United States, Italy and Spain contributed samples from acute and convalescent COVID-19. From T cells, B-cell-depleted T cells, or PBMCs came the material, which was cDNA or gDNA.

V lost 5 bases and J 0 bases, leaving 11 bases between the germline ends. Germline CDR1 SEHNR, CDR2 FQNEAQ (reference sequence). This CDR3 has 14 amino acids. Methods used by the authors: Counts of nucleated cells, estimated from reference gene primer amplification, were obtained. Clones were sequenced by immunoSEQ multiplex PCR, and TCRdb holds only the in-frame ones, with some missing. V, J and clone size derive from that table, while D and trimming were established from the DNA sequence. Of about 150,000 clones in the sample, 65% to 85% were seen once. This TCR was sampled from a woman in her 50s with acute or convalescent COVID-19. Specimen: peripheral blood. This sequence joins TRBV7-9 and TRBJ2-7; a weak D match, TRBD1 (5 bases). The CDR3 loop is CASSTQEDSYEQYF. In DNA form, the CDR3 reads TGTGCCAGCAGCACACAGGAAGACTCCTACGAGCAGTACTTC.